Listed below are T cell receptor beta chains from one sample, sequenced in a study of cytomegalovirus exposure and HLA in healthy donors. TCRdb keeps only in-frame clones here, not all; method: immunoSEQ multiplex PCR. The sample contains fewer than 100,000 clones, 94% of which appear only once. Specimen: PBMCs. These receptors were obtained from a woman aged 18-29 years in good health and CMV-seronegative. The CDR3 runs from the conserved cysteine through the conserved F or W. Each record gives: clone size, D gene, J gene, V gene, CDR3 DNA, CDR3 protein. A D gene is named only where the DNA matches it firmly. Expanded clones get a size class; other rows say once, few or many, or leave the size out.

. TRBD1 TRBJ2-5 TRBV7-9 TGTGCCAGCAGCTTAAGTGTCAGGGGGGAGACCCAGTACTTC CASSLSVRGETQYF
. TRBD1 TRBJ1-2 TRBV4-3 TGCGCCAGCAGCCAAGATCAGGGGACAGGGGGCATCTATGGCTACACCTTC CASSQDQGTGGIYGYTF
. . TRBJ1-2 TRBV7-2 TGTGCCAGCAGCTTAGATGTCCAGGGAATTTCCGGCTACACCTTC CASSLDVQGISGYTF
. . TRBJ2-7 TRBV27 TGTGCCAGCGGACCGTTGGAGGCCTACGAGCAGTACTTC CASGPLEAYEQYF
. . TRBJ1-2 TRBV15 TGTGCCACCAGCAGTACCAGGGAGGGGCTTTCTAACTATGGCTACACCTTC CATSSTREGLSNYGYTF
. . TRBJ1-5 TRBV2 TGTGCCAGCAGACTGCTACAGGGTAACGGCAATCAGCCCCAGCATTTT CASRLLQGNGNQPQHF
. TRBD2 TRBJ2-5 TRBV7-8 TGTGCCAGCAGCTCGACTAGCGGGGGGGCAGAGACCCAGTACTTC CASSSTSGGAETQYF
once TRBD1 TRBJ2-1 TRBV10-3 TGTGCCATCAACGATAGGGACAGGGGGGACAATGAGCAGTTCTTC CAINDRDRGDNEQFF
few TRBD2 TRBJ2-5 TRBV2 TGTGCCAGCAGAGTTGGGACTAGCGGCGAAGAGACCCAGTACTTC CASRVGTSGEETQYF
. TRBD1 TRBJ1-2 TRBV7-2 TGTGCCAGCAGCTTAGGGACAGGGGTTAACTATGGCTACACCTTC CASSLGTGVNYGYTF
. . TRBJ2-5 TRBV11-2 TGTGCCAGCAGCTTTGGACTGCTAGGGTCGGAGACCCAGTACTTC CASSFGLLGSETQYF
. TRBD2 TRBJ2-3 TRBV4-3 TGCGCCAGCAGCATCCGGGAGGAGGCCCCGCAGTATTTT CASSIREEAPQYF
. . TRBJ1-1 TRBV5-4 TGTGCCAGCAGCTTGGACAGCCTACTCCCGTACACTGAAGCTTTCTTT CASSLDSLLPYTEAFF
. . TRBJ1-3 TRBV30 TGTGCCTGGGACAGGCGATTCTCTGGAAACACCATATATTTT CAWDRRFSGNTIYF
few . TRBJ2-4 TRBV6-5 TGTGCCAGCCGGGGAGAGTACTTC CASRGEYF
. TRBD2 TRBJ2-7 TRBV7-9 TGTGCCAGCAGCCAAGGGACTAGCTACGAGCAGTACTTC CASSQGTSYEQYF
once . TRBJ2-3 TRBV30 TGTGCCTGGAGTTGGCGGGACACAGATACGCAGTATTTT CAWSWRDTDTQYF
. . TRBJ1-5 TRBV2 TGTGCCAGCAGTGAAGGCCCCGGTCTGAATCAGCCCCAGCATTTT CASSEGPGLNQPQHF
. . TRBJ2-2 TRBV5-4 TGTGCCAGCAGCTCGGGGACAATTGGGACCGGGGAGCTGTTTTTT CASSSGTIGTGELFF
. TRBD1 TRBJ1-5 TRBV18 TGTGCCAGCTCACCTACAGGGGGCTTCGAACAGCCCCAGCATTTT CASSPTGGFEQPQHF
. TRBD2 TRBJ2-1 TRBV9 TGTGCCAGCAGCGTAGATGGCGGGGGGGCCCACAACAATGAGCAGTTCTTC CASSVDGGGAHNNEQFF
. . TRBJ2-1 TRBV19 TGTGCCAGGACAGTGGGATTCTGCCGTGCCAATGAGCAGTTCTTC CARTVGFCRANEQFF
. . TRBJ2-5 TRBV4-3 TGCGCCAGCAGCCAAGATTGGTCAGCGTGGGAGACCCAGTACTTC CASSQDWSAWETQYF
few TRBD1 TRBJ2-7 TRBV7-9 TGTGCCAGCAGCTCAACCGGGACAGAAGGCTCCTACGAGCAGTACTTC CASSSTGTEGSYEQYF
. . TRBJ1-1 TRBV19 TGTGCCAGTAGTTGGGGGGAAAACACTGAAGCTTTCTTT CASSWGENTEAFF
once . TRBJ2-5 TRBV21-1 TGTGCCAGCAGCAGAGACCCCTTACTAGCGCACCAAGAGACCCAGTACTTC CASSRDPLLAHQETQYF
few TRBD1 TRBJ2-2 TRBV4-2 TGTGCCAGCAGCCAACAAACAGGGGGAGACGGGTCCGGGGAGCTGTTTTTT CASSQQTGGDGSGELFF
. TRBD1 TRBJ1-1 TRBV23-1 TGCGCCAGCAGTCACTCGGGACAGGGGACTCTGAACACTGAAGCTTTCTTT CASSHSGQGTLNTEAFF
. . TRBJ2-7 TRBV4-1 TGCGCCAGCAGCCAAGATGTGGGCGCCGAGCAGTACTTC CASSQDVGAEQYF